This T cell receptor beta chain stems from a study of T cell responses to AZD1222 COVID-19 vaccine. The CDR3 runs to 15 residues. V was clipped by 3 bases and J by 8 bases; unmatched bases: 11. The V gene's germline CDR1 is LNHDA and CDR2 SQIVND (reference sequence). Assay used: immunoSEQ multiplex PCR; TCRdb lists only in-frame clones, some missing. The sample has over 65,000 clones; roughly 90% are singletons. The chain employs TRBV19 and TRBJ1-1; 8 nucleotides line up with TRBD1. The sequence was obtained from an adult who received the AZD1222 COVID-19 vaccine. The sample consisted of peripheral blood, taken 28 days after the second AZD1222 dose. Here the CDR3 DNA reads TGTGCCAGTAGTATCTATGACAGGGGAGGGTCCGAAGCTTTCTTT. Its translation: CASSIYDRGGSEAFF.